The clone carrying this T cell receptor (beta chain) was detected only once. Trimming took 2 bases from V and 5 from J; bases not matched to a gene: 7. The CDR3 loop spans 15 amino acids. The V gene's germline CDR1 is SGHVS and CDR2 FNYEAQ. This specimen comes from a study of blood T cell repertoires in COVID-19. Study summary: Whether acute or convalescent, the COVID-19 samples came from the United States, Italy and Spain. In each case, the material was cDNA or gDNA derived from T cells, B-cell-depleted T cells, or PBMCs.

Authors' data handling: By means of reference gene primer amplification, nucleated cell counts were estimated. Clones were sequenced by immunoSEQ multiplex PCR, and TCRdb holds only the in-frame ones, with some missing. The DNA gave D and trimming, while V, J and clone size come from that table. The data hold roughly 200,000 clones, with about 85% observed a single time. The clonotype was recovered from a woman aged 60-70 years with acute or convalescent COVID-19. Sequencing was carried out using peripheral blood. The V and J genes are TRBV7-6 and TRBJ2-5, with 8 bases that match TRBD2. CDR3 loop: CASSLLSGGPETQYF. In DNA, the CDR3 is TGTGCCAGCAGCTTACTTTCGGGAGGGCCGGAGACCCAGTACTTC. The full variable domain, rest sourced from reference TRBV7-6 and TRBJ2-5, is GAGVSQSPRYKVTKRGQDVALRCDPISGHVSLYWYRQALGQGPEFLTYFNYEAQQDKSGLPNDRFSAERPEGSISTLTIQRTEQRDSAMYRCASSLLSGGPETQYFGPGTRLLVL.